The 14 T cell receptor beta chains listed next were all sequenced from one sample in a study of cytomegalovirus exposure and HLA in healthy donors. 13 Jbeta primers and 60 Vbeta primers were used for the PCR. TCRdb keeps only in-frame clones here, not all; method: immunoSEQ multiplex PCR. Among about 190,000 clones, more than 75% were seen once, and the ten largest hold roughly 0.73%. The sequencing input was PBMCs. The receptors originated from a woman younger than 30 in good health and CMV-seronegative.

The CDR3 is CAGQRMDRESYEQYF. DNA for the CDR3: TGTGCCGGGCAAAGGATGGACAGGGAATCCTACGAGCAGTACTTC. The genes are TRBV2 and TRBJ2-7; 8 bases are shared with TRBD1. Losses at the gene ends were 11 bases for V and 1 base for J; bases not matched to a gene: 13. The CDR3 extends over 15 amino acids. Germline V gives CDR1 SNHLY, CDR2 FYNNEI.

V gene TRBV25-1 combines with J gene TRBJ1-5; D is perhaps TRBD1 (5 bases). With 4 bases removed from V and 0 bases from J, the gap between germline ends came to 16 bases. The CDR3 is made up of 17 amino acids. CDR1 and CDR2 from the germline V gene are MGHDK and SYGVNS. The CDR3 loop reads CASSGYDSHYSNQPQHF. The CDR3 DNA reads TGTGCCAGCAGTGGATACGACAGCCACTATAGCAATCAGCCCCAGCATTTT.

The V call is TRBV6-4, the J call TRBJ2-5, with D possibly being TRBD2 (7 bases). This CDR3 comprises 16 residues. The ends were cut back, 6 bases at V and 5 bases at J, with 22 bases in the middle. Germline V gene sequence: CDR1 MRHNA, CDR2 SNTAGT. The CDR3 is CASRASGGASVETQYF. The CDR3 nucleotides read TGTGCCAGCAGGGCCTCTGGGGGGGCTTCCGTGGAGACCCAGTACTTC.

This clone has a handful of counts. This rearrangement joins TRBV27 to TRBJ2-7, with D possibly TRBD1 on 5 matching bases. The CDR3 totals 14 residues. CDR1 and CDR2 (germline): MNHEY, SMNVEV (reference sequence). V lost 3 bases and J 7 bases, leaving 16 bases between the germline ends. Here the CDR3 DNA reads TGTGCCAGCAGTTTCGCGACAGATGTTAAGGAGCAGTACTTC. It specifies CASSFATDVKEQYF.

This chain uses TRBV5-6 with TRBJ2-7, with no clear D. Trimming took off 0 bases at V and 0 bases at J, with 10 bases between the two ends. Germline CDR1 is SGHDT and CDR2 is YYEEEE. CDR3 length: 15 residues. The CDR3 sequence: CASSLGLPSSYEQYF. In DNA, the CDR3 is TGTGCCAGCAGCTTGGGTCTCCCTAGCTCCTACGAGCAGTACTTC. Filled out from reference TRBV5-6 and TRBJ2-7, the complete variable domain reads DAGVTQSPTHLIKTRGQQVTLRCSPKSGHDTVSWYQQALGQGPQFIFQYYEEEERQRGNFPDRFSGHQFPNYSSELNVNALLLGDSALYLCASSLGLPSSYEQYFGPGTRLTVT.

The CDR3 reads CASSLGALSPNYGYTF. CDR3 DNA: TGTGCCAGCTCCTTGGGGGCGTTATCCCCCAACTATGGCTACACCTTC. V is TRBV14 and J is TRBJ1-2, with a possible D match to TRBD1 (6 bases). Germline values: CDR1 SGHDN, CDR2 FVKESK. The CDR3 totals 16 residues. The ends were cut back, 8 bases at V and 2 bases at J, with 21 bases in the middle.

The chain links TRBV18 to TRBJ2-5; TRBD2 agrees at 11 bases. After removal of 3 bases from V and 3 bases from J, the junction contained 6 bases not matched to a gene. The CDR3 is 16 residues long. Germline CDR1 is KGHSH and CDR2 is LQKENI. DNA for the CDR3: TGTGCCAGCTCACCCCGGAAACTAGCGGGGGAAGAGACCCAGTACTTC. It specifies CASSPRKLAGEETQYF. The complete variable domain, with remaining parts taken from reference TRBV18 and TRBJ2-5, reads NAGVMQNPRHLVRRRGQEARLRCSPMKGHSHVYWYRQLPEEGLKFMVYLQKENIIDESGMPKERFSAEFPKEGPSILRIQQVVRGDSAAYFCASSPRKLAGEETQYFGPGTRLLVL.

This chain uses TRBV6-4 with TRBJ2-6; tentative D call: TRBD1 (6 bases). This CDR3 region has 13 residues. Germline V gives CDR1 MRHNA, CDR2 SNTAGT. V dropped 3 bases and J dropped 15 bases, with 15 bases sitting between them. CDR3 coding DNA: TGTGCCAGCAGTGAGGCCCCGACAGGTAGCCTGACTTTC. Its translation: CASSEAPTGSLTF.

This clone was found once. This chain links TRBV11-2 with TRBJ2-7, with 8 bases fitting TRBD1. CDR3 size: 15 residues. Trimming removed 1 base from V and 2 bases from J; junction bases left unmatched: 4. Germline-derived CDR1 and CDR2 are SGHAT and FQNNGV. The CDR3 sequence: CASSLVGQGTYEQYF. Here the CDR3 DNA reads TGTGCCAGCAGCTTAGTAGGACAGGGTACCTACGAGCAGTACTTC.

This chain links TRBV5-5 with TRBJ1-4, with D unresolved. The germline V gene has CDR1 SGHKS and CDR2 YYEKEE (reference sequence). The CDR3 runs to 16 residues. With 4 bases removed from V and 0 bases from J, the gap between germline ends came to 13 bases. The CDR3 bases are TGTGCCAGCAGCCTGATCCCTCCGGCAACTAATGAAAAACTGTTTTTT. Its protein product is CASSLIPPATNEKLFF.

The chain links TRBV4-2 to TRBJ2-7; 7 nucleotides match TRBD2. Germline values: CDR1 LGHNA, CDR2 YNFKEQ. The CDR3 runs to 17 residues. V gave up 3 bases and J gave up 4 bases; unmatched junction bases: 15. The CDR3 here is CASSQSSLSLAVYEQYF. The CDR3 DNA sequence: TGTGCCAGCAGCCAGTCTTCCCTCTCGCTAGCGGTATACGAGCAGTACTTC.

The genes are TRBV7-9 and TRBJ2-5; D is perhaps TRBD1 (7 bases). The CDR3 loop spans 16 amino acids. Germline CDR1 is SEHNR and CDR2 is FQNEAQ (reference sequence). V lost 5 bases and J lost 0, with 16 bases in between. Written as DNA, the CDR3 is TGTGCCAGCAGCCTCTCGACAGGGAGGTACCAAGAGACCCAGTACTTC. It translates to CASSLSTGRYQETQYF.

This rearrangement joins TRBV13 to TRBJ1-2, with a possible D match to TRBD1 (6 bases). Germline V gene data show CDR1 as PRHDT and CDR2 as FYEKMQ (reference sequence). With 4 bases removed from V and 4 bases from J, the gap between germline ends came to 22 bases. This CDR3 region has 17 residues. CDR3 region: CASSYRGGEAPSYGYTF. The CDR3 nucleotides read TGTGCCAGCAGCTACCGGGGGGGCGAGGCGCCAAGCTATGGCTACACCTTC.

This sequence joins TRBV5-6 and TRBJ2-1, with 12 bases aligning to TRBD2. This CDR3 is built from 13 residues. Germline loops: CDR1 SGHDT, CDR2 YYEEEE. Losses at the gene ends were 0 bases for V and 15 bases for J; bases not matched to a gene: 4. The CDR3 coding sequence is TGTGCCAGCAGCTTGGGACTAGCGGGAGAGTTGTTCTTC. This translates into CASSLGLAGELFF.